This is a list of T cell receptor beta chains from one sample in a study of T cell responses to AZD1222 COVID-19 vaccine. Measured with immunoSEQ multiplex PCR; TCRdb has only the in-frame clones, and not every one. The data show roughly 140,000 clones, with 91% seen just once and about 4.6% held by the top ten. The sequenced sample was peripheral blood, obtained on day 0 of AZD1222 vaccination. These receptor sequences come from an adult in good health. Each CDR3 is given without its conserved first and last residue. Clone size is not always given. Where it is, it says once, few, many or a class for expanded clones.

size	V	J	CDR3
few	TRBV3-1/TRBV3-2	TRBJ2-3	ASSQVEDTQY
-	TRBV2	TRBJ1-5	ASTRGPNQPQH
-	TRBV9	TRBJ2-5	ASSVSGGGQETQY
once	TRBV5-8	TRBJ2-5	ASSLEGLAGGQETQY
-	TRBV6-5	TRBJ2-1	ASTPPGSSYNEQF
-	TRBV20-1	TRBJ1-1	SANAEAF
-	TRBV19	TRBJ2-1	ASSPGLQSYNEQF
-	TRBV24-1	TRBJ1-1	ATEGGQDTEAF
-	TRBV4-1	TRBJ2-1	ASSPRGRGKSPDEQF
-	TRBV27	TRBJ2-7	ASSLGPGNAYEQY
-	TRBV5-1	TRBJ1-1	ASSLERSSGAF
-	TRBV4-1	TRBJ2-7	ASSQNVAGTYEQY
-	TRBV6-4	TRBJ2-3	ATREASGGTDTQY
-	TRBV24-1	TRBJ2-3	ATSDRPGLYTDTQY
-	TRBV4-1	TRBJ2-7	ASSQEWPITYEQY
-	TRBV6-1	TRBJ2-7	ASSDEGPSYEQY
-	TRBV28	TRBJ1-5	ASSTSGTGNQPQH
-	TRBV4-2	TRBJ1-5	ASSQLGGDQPQH
-	TRBV10-3	TRBJ2-5	AISIGTPETQY
once	TRBV28	TRBJ2-7	ASSTSSVGYEQY
-	TRBV19	TRBJ1-5	ASSIIGASNQPQH
-	TRBV6-5	TRBJ1-1	ASSYREGVGTEAF
-	TRBV18	TRBJ2-7	ASSPLPWGEKYEQY
-	TRBV29-1	TRBJ2-2	SGTGGTGELF
-	TRBV4-3	TRBJ2-1	ASSTGQGSYNEQF
-	TRBV12-3/TRBV12-4	TRBJ1-5	ASSDSNQPQH
-	TRBV12-3/TRBV12-4	TRBJ2-7	ASRPGLAREQY
-	TRBV5-3	TRBJ2-5	ARSLSVYEREQLETQY
-	TRBV7-6	TRBJ2-7	ASSLGIFGTGDEQY
-	TRBV5-1	TRBJ2-2	ASSLGPRLAAGTGELF
-	TRBV18	TRBJ1-1	ASSTQWATGGGTEAF
-	TRBV19	TRBJ2-7	ASSIVEQY
-	TRBV3-1/TRBV3-2	TRBJ1-6	ASSPDSGNSPLH
-	TRBV27	TRBJ2-7	ATGRLGPYEQY
-	TRBV5-1	TRBJ2-7	ASSPQLDRPYEQY
-	TRBV6-6	TRBJ2-1	ASSYLGGTAYNEQF
-	TRBV29-1	TRBJ2-1	ITRGEGRNEQF
-	TRBV12-2	TRBJ2-4	ASRSKSRGITSGTPRGAKNIQY
-	TRBV12-3/TRBV12-4	TRBJ1-6	ASSPLGNSPLH
-	TRBV4-3	TRBJ1-1	ASSPHAGTGNTEAF
-	TRBV24-1	TRBJ2-1	ATSDLAVGTGIRNEQF
once	TRBV18	TRBJ1-5	ASSVGQFLQPQH
-	TRBV19	TRBJ1-4	ATPRQLNEKLF
-	TRBV11-2	TRBJ2-3	ASSIGQSTDTQY
-	TRBV6-5	TRBJ2-7	ASSNSRGIYEQY
once	TRBV4-3	TRBJ2-1	ASSPGQGALNEQF
-	TRBV5-6	TRBJ1-2	ASSFPDGYT
-	TRBV5-6	TRBJ1-1	ASSIKPGTPPEAF
-	TRBV28	TRBJ2-4	ASSFDSLAKNIQY
-	TRBV5-5	TRBJ1-4	ASSLDATGGRKLF
-	TRBV27	TRBJ1-5	ASSLGGLGPQH
-	TRBV10-3	TRBJ1-1	AIRPDRAHTEAF